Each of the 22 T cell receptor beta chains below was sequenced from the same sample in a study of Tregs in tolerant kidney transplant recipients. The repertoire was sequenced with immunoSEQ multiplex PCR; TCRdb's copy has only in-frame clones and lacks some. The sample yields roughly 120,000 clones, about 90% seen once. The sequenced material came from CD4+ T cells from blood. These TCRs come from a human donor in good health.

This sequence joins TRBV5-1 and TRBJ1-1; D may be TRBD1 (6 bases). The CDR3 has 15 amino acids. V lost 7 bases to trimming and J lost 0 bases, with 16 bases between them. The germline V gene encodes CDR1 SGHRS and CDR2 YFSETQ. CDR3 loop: CASQRTEQMNTEAFF. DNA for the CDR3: TGCGCCAGCCAGAGGACAGAACAAATGAACACTGAAGCTTTCTTT.

CDR3 amino acids: CASGRGGDEKLFF. CDR3 coding DNA: TGCGCCAGCGGGCGAGGGGGCGATGAAAAACTGTTTTTT. The rearrangement links TRBV5-1 to TRBJ1-4; 7 bases agree with TRBD1. CDR1 is SGHRS, CDR2 YFSETQ, per germline. The V segment lost 7 bases and the J segment 6 bases; nucleotides outside the gene matches: 6. The CDR3 has 13 residues.

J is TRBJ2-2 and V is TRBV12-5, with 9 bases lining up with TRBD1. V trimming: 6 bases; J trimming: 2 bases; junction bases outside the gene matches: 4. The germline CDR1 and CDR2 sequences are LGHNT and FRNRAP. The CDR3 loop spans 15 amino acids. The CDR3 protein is CASGRDRVNTGELFF. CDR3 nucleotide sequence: TGTGCTAGTGGAAGGGACAGGGTAAACACCGGGGAGCTGTTTTTT.

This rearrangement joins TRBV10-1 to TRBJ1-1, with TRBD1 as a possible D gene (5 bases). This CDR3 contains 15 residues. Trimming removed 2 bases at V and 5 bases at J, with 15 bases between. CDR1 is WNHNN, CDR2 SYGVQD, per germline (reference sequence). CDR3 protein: CASSEAVGGRTEAFF. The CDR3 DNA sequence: TGCGCCAGCAGTGAGGCGGTGGGGGGTCGGACTGAAGCTTTCTTT.

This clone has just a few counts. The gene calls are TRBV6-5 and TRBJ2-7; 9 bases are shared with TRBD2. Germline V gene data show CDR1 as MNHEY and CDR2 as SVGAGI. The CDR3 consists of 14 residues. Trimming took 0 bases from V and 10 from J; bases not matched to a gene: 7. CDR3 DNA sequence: TGTGCCAGCAGTTACTCGGGCGGGGGGGAGGTCCAGTACTTC. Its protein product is CASSYSGGGEVQYF.

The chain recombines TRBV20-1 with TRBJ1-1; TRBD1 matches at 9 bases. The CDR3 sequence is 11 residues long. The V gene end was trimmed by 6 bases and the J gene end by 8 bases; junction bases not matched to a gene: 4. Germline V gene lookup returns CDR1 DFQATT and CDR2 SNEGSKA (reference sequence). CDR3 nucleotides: TGCAGTGCCAGGGACAGGGAGGAAGCTTTCTTT. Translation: CSARDREEAFF.

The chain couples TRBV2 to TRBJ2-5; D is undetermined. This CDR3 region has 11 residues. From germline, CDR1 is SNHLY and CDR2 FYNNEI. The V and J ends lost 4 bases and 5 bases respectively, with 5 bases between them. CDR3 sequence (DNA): TGTGCCAGCAGTGGGACGGAGACCCAGTACTTC. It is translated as CASSGTETQYF.

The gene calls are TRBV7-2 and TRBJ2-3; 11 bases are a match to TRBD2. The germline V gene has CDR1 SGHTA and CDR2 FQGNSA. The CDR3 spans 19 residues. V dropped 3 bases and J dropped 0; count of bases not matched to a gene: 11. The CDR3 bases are TGTGCCAGCAGCTTGGATCCCGGGACTAGCGGAACTAGCACAGATACGCAGTATTTT. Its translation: CASSLDPGTSGTSTDTQYF. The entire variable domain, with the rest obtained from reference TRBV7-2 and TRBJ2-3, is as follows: GAGVSQSPSNKVTEKGKDVELRCDPISGHTALYWYRQSLGQGLEFLIYFQGNSAPDKSGLPSDRFSAERTGGSVSTLTIQRTQQEDSAVYLCASSLDPGTSGTSTDTQYFGPGTRLTVL.

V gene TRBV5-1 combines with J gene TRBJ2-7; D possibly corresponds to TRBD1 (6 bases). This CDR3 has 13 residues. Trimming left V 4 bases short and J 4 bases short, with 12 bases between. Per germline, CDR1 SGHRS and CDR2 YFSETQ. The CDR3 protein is CASSARTAYEQYF. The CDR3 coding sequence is TGCGCCAGCAGCGCCCGGACAGCGTACGAGCAGTACTTC.

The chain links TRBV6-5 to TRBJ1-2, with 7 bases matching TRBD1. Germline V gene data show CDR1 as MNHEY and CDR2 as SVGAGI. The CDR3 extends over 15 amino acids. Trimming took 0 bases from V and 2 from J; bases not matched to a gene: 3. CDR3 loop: CASSYSNRGNYGYTF. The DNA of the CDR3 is TGTGCCAGCAGTTACTCGAACAGGGGCAACTATGGCTACACCTTC.

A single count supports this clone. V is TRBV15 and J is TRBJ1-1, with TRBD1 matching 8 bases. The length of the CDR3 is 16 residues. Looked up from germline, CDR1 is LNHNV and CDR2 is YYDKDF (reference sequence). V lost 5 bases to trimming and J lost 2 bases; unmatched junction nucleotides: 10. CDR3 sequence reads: CATSSGQGTINTEAFF. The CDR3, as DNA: TGTGCCACCAGCTCTGGACAGGGCACGATCAACACTGAAGCTTTCTTT.

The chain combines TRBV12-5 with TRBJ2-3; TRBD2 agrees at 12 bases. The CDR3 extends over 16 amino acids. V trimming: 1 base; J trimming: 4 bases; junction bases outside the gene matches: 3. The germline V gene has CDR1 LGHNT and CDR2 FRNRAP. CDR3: CASGLGLAGAPDTQYF. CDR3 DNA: TGTGCTAGTGGTTTGGGACTAGCGGGAGCTCCAGATACGCAGTATTTT.

CDR3 protein: CASSPRGQSEGAFF. The CDR3, as DNA: TGTGCCAGCTCACCACGGGGACAGAGCGAGGGAGCTTTCTTT. This rearrangement joins TRBV18 to TRBJ1-1, with 7 bases lining up with TRBD1. Germline-derived CDR1 and CDR2 are KGHSH and LQKENI. V shed 1 base and J 10 bases; nucleotides not matched to a gene: 9. The CDR3 loop spans 14 amino acids.

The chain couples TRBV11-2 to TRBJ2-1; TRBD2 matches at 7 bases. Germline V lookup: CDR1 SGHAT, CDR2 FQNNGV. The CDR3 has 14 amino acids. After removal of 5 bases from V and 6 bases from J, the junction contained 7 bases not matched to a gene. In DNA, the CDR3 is TGTGCCAGCAGCGCCGGCGGACTAGGCAATGAGCAGTTCTTC. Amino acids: CASSAGGLGNEQFF.

The CDR3 loop is CASSYRGPVYNEQFF. The CDR3 DNA reads TGTGCCAGCAGTTACCGGGGGCCTGTCTACAATGAGCAGTTCTTC. The rearrangement links TRBV6-5 to TRBJ2-1; the D gene could be TRBD1 or TRBD2 (6 bases each). Per the germline V gene, CDR1 is MNHEY and CDR2 is SVGAGI. This CDR3 is 15 amino acids long. Deletions cut 2 bases from V and 3 bases from J, with 11 bases between.

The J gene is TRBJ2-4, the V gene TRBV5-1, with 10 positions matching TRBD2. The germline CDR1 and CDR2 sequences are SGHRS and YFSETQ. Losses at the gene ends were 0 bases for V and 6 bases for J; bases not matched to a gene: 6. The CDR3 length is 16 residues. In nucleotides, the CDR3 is TGCGCCAGCAGCTTGGGAACTAGCGGGAAAGGAAACATTCAGTACTTC. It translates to CASSLGTSGKGNIQYF.

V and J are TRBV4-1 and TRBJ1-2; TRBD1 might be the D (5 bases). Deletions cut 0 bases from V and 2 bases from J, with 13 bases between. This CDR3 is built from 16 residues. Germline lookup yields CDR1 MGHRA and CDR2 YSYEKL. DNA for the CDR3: TGCGCCAGCAGCCAAGATCTGAGTGGGACGAACTATGGCTACACCTTC. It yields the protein CASSQDLSGTNYGYTF.

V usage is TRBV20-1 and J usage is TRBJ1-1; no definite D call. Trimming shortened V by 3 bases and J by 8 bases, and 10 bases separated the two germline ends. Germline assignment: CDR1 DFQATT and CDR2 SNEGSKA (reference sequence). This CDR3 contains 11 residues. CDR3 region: CSASWRVEAFF. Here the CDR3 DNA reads TGCAGTGCTAGTTGGCGGGTCGAAGCTTTCTTT.

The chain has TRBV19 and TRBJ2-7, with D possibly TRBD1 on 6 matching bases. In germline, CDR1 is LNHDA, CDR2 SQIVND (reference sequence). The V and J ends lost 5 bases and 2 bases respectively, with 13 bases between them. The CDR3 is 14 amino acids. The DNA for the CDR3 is TGTGCCAGTAGTCCAACTAACAGGGCCTACGAGCAGTACTTC. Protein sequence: CASSPTNRAYEQYF. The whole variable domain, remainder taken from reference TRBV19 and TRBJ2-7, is DGGITQSPKYLFRKEGQNVTLSCEQNLNHDAMYWYRQDPGQGLRLIYYSQIVNDFQKGDIAEGYSVSREKKESFPLTVTSAQKNPTAFYLCASSPTNRAYEQYFGPGTRLTVT.

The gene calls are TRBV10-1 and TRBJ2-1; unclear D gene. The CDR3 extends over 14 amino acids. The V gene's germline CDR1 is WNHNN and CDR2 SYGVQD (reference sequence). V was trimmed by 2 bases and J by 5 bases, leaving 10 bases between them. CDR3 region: CASSEGSSNNEQFF. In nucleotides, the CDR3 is TGCGCCAGCAGTGAGGGGTCCTCAAACAATGAGCAGTTCTTC.

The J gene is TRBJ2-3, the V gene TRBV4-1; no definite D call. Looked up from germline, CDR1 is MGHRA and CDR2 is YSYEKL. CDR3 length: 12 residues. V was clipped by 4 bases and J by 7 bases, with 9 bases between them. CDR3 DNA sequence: TGCGCCAGCAGCCCCCCATCTAATACGCAGTATTTT. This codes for CASSPPSNTQYF.

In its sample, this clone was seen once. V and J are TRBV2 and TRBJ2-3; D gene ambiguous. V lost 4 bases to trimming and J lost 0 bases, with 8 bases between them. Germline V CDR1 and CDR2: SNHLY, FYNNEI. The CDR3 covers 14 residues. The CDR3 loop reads CASSATSSTDTQYF. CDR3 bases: TGTGCCAGCAGTGCCACTTCTAGCACAGATACGCAGTATTTT.